A single sample is the source of the 13 T cell receptor beta chains below, sequenced in a study of T cell responses to AZD1222 COVID-19 vaccine. Sequenced by immunoSEQ multiplex PCR; TCRdb stores in-frame clones only, minus some. The sample holds roughly 120,000 clones, approximately 88% seen once. This material consisted of peripheral blood, taken on day 0 of AZD1222 vaccination. The receptors were gathered from an adult in good health.

The chain couples TRBV10-3 to TRBJ2-5, with D maybe TRBD1 (6 bases). Germline loops: CDR1 ENHRY, CDR2 SYGVKD. V was cut by 8 bases and J by 2 bases, with 6 bases left in between. CDR3 size: 11 residues. CDR3 DNA: TGTGCCATCGGACAGCAAGAGACCCAGTACTTC. Protein sequence: CAIGQQETQYF.

Comment on this clone: Other nucleotide sequences in the sample specify the same CDR3. The chain joins TRBV18 to TRBJ2-7; D unresolved. Germline V gene lookup returns CDR1 KGHSH and CDR2 LQKENI. This CDR3 has 12 amino acids. V lost 1 base, J lost 5 bases, and 6 bases lay in between. CDR3: CASSPQAHEQYF. The DNA of the CDR3 is TGTGCCAGCTCACCACAAGCCCACGAGCAGTACTTC.

The chain has TRBV9 and TRBJ1-5, with a possible D match to TRBD1 (5 bases). The germline V and J ends were trimmed by 0 bases and 4 bases, with 11 bases remaining between them. This CDR3 spans 15 amino acids. CDR1 SGDLS and CDR2 YYNGEE come from the germline V gene. The CDR3 bases are TGTGCCAGCAGCGTAGCTGGGGCATTGAATCAGCCCCAGCATTTT. This translates into CASSVAGALNQPQHF.

This chain uses TRBV25-1 with TRBJ1-1; the D is unclear. This CDR3 contains 14 residues. The germline gives CDR1 MGHDK, CDR2 SYGVNS. V was pared by 1 base and J by 3 bases, with 9 bases between. The CDR3 is CASSELGEYTEAFF. The CDR3 coding sequence is TGTGCCAGCAGTGAATTGGGTGAATACACTGAAGCTTTCTTT.

This clone was observed a single time. This chain joins TRBV18 and TRBJ2-7; TRBD1 matches 9 bases. The trim removed 5 bases at V and 6 bases at J, leaving 5 bases unmatched. Germline V gene lookup returns CDR1 KGHSH and CDR2 LQKENI. This CDR3 has 13 amino acids. The CDR3 loop is CASSFRQGGEQYF. In DNA form, the CDR3 reads TGTGCCAGCTCATTCAGACAGGGGGGCGAGCAGTACTTC.

This chain uses TRBV2 with TRBJ2-3; TRBD1 matches at 10 bases. The CDR3 runs 17 residues. The trim removed 6 bases at V and 5 bases at J, leaving 14 bases unmatched. Germline loops: CDR1 SNHLY, CDR2 FYNNEI. The CDR3 region has the DNA TGTGCCAGCAGCAACCCAGGACAGGGGGTATTGGGAGATACGCAGTATTTT. Translating gives CASSNPGQGVLGDTQYF. Based on the CDR3 plus reference TRBV2 and TRBJ2-3, the full variable domain is EPEVTQTPSHQVTQMGQEVILRCVPISNHLYFYWYRQILGQKVEFLVSFYNNEISEKSEIFDDQFSVERPDGSNFTLKIRSTKLEDSAMYFCASSNPGQGVLGDTQYFGPGTRLTVL.

This sequence joins TRBV7-2 and TRBJ2-3, with 7 bases identical to TRBD2. The CDR3 has 14 amino acids. Unmatched junction bases numbered 9, after V lost 8 bases and J lost 4 bases. The germline gives CDR1 SGHTA, CDR2 FQGNSA. The CDR3 loop reads CASRTSAAPDTQYF. CDR3 nucleotides: TGTGCCAGCCGAACTAGCGCCGCGCCAGATACGCAGTATTTT. The full variable domain, in which reference TRBV7-2 and TRBJ2-3 provide the parts outside the CDR3, is GAGVSQSPSNKVTEKGKDVELRCDPISGHTALYWYRQSLGQGLEFLIYFQGNSAPDKSGLPSDRFSAERTGGSVSTLTIQRTQQEDSAVYLCASRTSAAPDTQYFGPGTRLTVL.

This CDR3 reads CASSLTDEKLFF. The CDR3 nucleotides read TGTGCCAGCAGTTTAACGGATGAAAAACTGTTTTTT. The chain is built from TRBV28 and TRBJ1-4; D not resolved. Trimming took off 2 bases at V and 6 bases at J, with 4 bases between the two ends. This CDR3 has 12 amino acids. Per germline, CDR1 MDHEN and CDR2 SYDVKM.

V usage is TRBV27 and J usage is TRBJ1-6; tentatively, D is TRBD1 (6 bases). V gave up 3 bases and J gave up 9 bases, with 12 bases separating them. The CDR3 is 14 residues long. CDR1 and CDR2 (germline): MNHEY, SMNVEV (reference sequence). The CDR3 loop reads CASSFLGGASPLHF. CDR3 nucleotides: TGTGCCAGCAGTTTTCTGGGGGGCGCTTCACCCCTCCACTTT.

The chain links TRBV4-2 to TRBJ1-5; the D is unclear. Trimming removed 0 bases at V and 0 bases at J, with 9 bases between. The CDR3 runs 16 residues. The germline gives CDR1 LGHNA, CDR2 YNFKEQ. In DNA form, the CDR3 reads TGTGCCAGCAGCCAAGATGCGGTTTATAGCAATCAGCCCCAGCATTTT. It encodes CASSQDAVYSNQPQHF.

The chain links TRBV7-2 to TRBJ2-1, with a weak D call TRBD2 (7 bases). This CDR3 spans 15 amino acids. Trimming shortened V by 2 bases and J by 3 bases, and 11 bases separated the two germline ends. Germline V lookup: CDR1 SGHTA, CDR2 FQGNSA. In DNA form, the CDR3 reads TGTGCCAGCAGCTTAAGGGGGGGCTTCTACAATGAGCAGTTCTTC. This gives the protein CASSLRGGFYNEQFF.

The J gene is TRBJ1-2, the V gene TRBV6-1; 10 nucleotides line up with TRBD1. Per the germline V gene, CDR1 is MNHNS and CDR2 is SASEGT. There are 15 residues in the CDR3. With V trimmed by 5 bases and J by 8 bases, 11 bases remained unmatched. DNA of the CDR3: TGTGCCAGCAGTTTACCACCCGGGACAGGGGACGGCTACACCTTC. This sequence encodes CASSLPPGTGDGYTF.

The chain is built from TRBV9 and TRBJ2-1; no clear D gene. The CDR3 has 14 residues. The V end lost 3 bases, the J end lost 0 bases, and 7 bases lay between the germline ends. Germline assignment: CDR1 SGDLS and CDR2 YYNGEE. CDR3 residues: CASSAPSSYNEQFF. CDR3 nucleotides: TGTGCCAGCAGCGCTCCTAGCTCCTACAATGAGCAGTTCTTC.